The sequence of this TCR beta chain was determined in a study of glioma-infiltrating T cells after dendritic cell vaccination. Clones were sequenced by immunoSEQ multiplex PCR, and TCRdb holds only the in-frame ones, with some missing. The sample records 91,000 or so clones, 80% being singletons. Noted time point: after dendritic cell vaccination, including at tumor progression/relapse. The trim removed 4 bases at V and 3 bases at J, leaving 11 bases unmatched. Germline loops: CDR1 ENHRY, CDR2 SYGVKD. The CDR3 extends over 16 amino acids. The sequences come from blood, collected after dendritic cell vaccination. The rearrangement uses TRBV10-3 and TRBJ2-7, with TRBD1 matching over 8 bases. This clonotype was sampled from a human donor with glioblastoma. The CDR3 DNA reads as TGTGCCATCAGTGGTGACAGGGGCCAGGCAATCTACGAGCAGTACTTC. Translated: CAISGDRGQAIYEQYF.